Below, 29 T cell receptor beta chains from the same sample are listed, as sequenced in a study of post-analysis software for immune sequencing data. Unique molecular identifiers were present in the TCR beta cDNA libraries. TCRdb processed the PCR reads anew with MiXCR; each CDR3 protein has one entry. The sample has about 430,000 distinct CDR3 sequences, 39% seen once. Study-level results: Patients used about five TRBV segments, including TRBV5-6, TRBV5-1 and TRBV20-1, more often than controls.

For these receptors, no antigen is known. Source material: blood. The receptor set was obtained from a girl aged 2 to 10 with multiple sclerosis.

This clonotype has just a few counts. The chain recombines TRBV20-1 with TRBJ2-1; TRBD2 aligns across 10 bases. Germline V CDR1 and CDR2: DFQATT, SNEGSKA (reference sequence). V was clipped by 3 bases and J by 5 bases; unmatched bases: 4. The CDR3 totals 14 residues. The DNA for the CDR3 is TGCAGTGCTAGGCGTAGCGGGAGGAACAATGAGCAGTTCTTC. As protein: CSARRSGRNNEQFF.

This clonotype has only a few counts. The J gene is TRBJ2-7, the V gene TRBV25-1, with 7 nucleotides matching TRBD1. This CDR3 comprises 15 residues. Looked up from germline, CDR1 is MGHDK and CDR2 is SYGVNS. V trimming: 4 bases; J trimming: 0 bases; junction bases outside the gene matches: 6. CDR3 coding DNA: TGTGCCAGCAGTGCGGGACAGCCACTCTCCTACGAGCAGTACTTC. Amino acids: CASSAGQPLSYEQYF.

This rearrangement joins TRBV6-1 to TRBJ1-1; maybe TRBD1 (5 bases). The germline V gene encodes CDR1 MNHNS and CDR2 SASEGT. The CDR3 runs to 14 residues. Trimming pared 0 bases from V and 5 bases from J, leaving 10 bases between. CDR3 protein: CASSEAGLGTEAFF. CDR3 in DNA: TGTGCCAGCAGTGAAGCGGGACTGGGGACTGAAGCTTTCTTT.

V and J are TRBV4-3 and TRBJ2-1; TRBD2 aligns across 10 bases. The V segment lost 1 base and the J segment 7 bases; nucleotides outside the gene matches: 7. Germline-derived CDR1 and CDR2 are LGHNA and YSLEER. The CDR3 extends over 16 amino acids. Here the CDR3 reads CASSQVQSGRGNEQFF. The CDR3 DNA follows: TGCGCCAGCAGCCAAGTACAAAGCGGGAGGGGGAATGAGCAGTTCTTC.

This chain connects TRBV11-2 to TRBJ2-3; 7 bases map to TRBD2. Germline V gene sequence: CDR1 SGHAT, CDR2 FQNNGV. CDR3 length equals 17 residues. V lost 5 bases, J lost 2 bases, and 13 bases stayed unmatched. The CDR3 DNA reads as TGTGCCAGCAGCCCCATCTTCCGTCGGGAGGACACAGATACGCAGTATTTT. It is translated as CASSPIFRREDTDTQYF.

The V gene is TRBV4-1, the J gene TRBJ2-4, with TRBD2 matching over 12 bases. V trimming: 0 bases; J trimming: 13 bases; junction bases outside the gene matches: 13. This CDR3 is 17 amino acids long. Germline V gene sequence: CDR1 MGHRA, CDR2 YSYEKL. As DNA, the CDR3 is TGCGCCAGCAGCCAAGATTACGGGACTAGCGGGTCCTACGTGCAGTACTTC. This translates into CASSQDYGTSGSYVQYF.

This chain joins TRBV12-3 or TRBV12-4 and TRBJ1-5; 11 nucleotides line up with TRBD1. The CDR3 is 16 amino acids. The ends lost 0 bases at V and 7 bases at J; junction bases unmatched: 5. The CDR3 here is CASSLADRGREQPQHF. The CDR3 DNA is TGTGCCAGCAGTTTAGCGGACAGGGGGCGAGAGCAGCCCCAGCATTTT.

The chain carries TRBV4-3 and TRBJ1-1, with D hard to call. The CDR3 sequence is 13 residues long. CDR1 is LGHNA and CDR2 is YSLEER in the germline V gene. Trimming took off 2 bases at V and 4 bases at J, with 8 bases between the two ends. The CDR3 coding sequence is TGCGCCAGCAGCCAAATGATGAGCACTGAAGCTTTCTTT. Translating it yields CASSQMMSTEAFF.

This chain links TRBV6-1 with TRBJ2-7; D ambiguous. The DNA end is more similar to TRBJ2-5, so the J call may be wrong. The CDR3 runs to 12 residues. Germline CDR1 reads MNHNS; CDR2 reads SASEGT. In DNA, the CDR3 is TGTGCCAGCAGTGAATCTGCCGAGACCCAGTACTTC. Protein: CASSESAETQYF.

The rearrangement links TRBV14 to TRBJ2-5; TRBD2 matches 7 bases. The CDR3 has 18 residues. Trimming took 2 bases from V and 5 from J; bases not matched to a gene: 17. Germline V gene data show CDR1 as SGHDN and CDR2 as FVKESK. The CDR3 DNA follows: TGTGCCAGCAGCCAATCCGCCGTGGGAGGGAGGTGGAGGGAGACCCAGTACTTC. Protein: CASSQSAVGGRWRETQYF.

The CDR3 is CASSPRGGQTETQYF. The CDR3 nucleotides read TGTGCCAGCAGCCCCAGGGGGGGCCAGACGGAGACCCAGTACTTC. V and J are TRBV4-2 and TRBJ2-5; D may match TRBD1 or TRBD2 (7 bases each). Germline V CDR1 and CDR2: LGHNA, YNFKEQ. V shed 4 bases and J shed 5 bases, with 17 bases lying between them. The CDR3 spans 15 residues.

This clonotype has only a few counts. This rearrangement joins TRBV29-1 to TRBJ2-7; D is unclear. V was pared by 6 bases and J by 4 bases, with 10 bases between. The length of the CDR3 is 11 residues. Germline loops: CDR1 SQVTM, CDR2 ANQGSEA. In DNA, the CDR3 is TGCAGCGTAACGACATGGTACGAGCAGTACTTC. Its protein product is CSVTTWYEQYF.

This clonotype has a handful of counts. The CDR3 region has the DNA TGTGCCAGCAGTGTGGGGGCTAGCGGGCACTCCTACAATGAGCAGTTCTTC. Its protein product is CASSVGASGHSYNEQFF. This rearrangement joins TRBV28 to TRBJ2-1; 8 nucleotides align to TRBD2. V lost 5 bases to trimming and J lost 0 bases; unmatched junction nucleotides: 9. CDR1 MDHEN and CDR2 SYDVKM come from the germline V gene. The CDR3 runs 17 residues.

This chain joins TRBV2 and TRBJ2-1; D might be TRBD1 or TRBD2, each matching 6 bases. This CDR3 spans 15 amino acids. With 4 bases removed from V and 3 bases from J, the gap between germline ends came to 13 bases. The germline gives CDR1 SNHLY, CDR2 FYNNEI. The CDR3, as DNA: TGTGCCAGCAGTGTTCAAGGGGGGAACTACAATGAGCAGTTCTTC. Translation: CASSVQGGNYNEQFF.

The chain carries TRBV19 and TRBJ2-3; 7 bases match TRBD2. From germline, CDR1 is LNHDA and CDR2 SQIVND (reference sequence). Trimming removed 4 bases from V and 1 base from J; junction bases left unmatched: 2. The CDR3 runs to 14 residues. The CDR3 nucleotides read TGTGCCAGTAGTACTGGACTAGGCACAGATACGCAGTATTTT. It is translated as CASSTGLGTDTQYF.

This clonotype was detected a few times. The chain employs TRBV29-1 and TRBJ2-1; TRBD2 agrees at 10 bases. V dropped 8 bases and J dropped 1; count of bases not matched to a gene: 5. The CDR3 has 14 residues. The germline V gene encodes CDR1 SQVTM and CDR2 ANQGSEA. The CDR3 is CSLRTSGSYNEQFF. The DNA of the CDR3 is TGCAGCTTAAGGACTAGCGGTTCCTACAATGAGCAGTTCTTC.

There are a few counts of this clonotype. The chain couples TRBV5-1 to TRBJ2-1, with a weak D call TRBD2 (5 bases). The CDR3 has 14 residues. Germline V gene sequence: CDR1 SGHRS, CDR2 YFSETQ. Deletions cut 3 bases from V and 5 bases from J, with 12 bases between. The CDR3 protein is CASSWVASNNEQFF. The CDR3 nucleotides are TGCGCCAGCAGCTGGGTGGCTAGCAACAATGAGCAGTTCTTC.

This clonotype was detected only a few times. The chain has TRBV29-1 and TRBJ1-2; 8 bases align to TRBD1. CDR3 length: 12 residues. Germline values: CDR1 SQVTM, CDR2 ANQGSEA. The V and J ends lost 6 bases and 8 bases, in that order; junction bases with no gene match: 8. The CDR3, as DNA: TGCAGCGTGATAACAGGGGGTCTAGGCTACACCTTC. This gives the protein CSVITGGLGYTF.

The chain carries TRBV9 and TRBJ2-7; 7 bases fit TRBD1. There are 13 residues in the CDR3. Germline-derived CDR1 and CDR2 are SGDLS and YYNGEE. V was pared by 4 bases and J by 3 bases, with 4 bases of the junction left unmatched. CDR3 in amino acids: CASSFGQDYEQYF. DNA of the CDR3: TGTGCCAGCAGCTTTGGACAGGACTACGAGCAGTACTTC.

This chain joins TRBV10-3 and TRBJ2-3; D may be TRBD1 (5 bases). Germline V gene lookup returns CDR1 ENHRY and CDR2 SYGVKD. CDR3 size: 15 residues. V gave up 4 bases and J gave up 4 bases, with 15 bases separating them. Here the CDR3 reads CAISAAPGISDTQYF. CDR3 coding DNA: TGTGCCATCAGTGCCGCCCCAGGGATCTCAGATACGCAGTATTTT.

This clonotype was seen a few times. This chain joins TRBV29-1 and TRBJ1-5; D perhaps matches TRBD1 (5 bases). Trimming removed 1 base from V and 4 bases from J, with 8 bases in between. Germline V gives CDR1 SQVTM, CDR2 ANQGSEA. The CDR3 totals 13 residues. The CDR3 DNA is TGCAGCGTTGAAGGACAGCCGAATCAGCCCCAGCATTTT. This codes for CSVEGQPNQPQHF.

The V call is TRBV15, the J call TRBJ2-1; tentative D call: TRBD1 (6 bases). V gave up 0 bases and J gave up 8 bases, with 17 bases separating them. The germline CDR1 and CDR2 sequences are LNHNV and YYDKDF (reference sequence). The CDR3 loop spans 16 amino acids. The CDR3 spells CATSRDQDSLLDEQFF. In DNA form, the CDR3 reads TGTGCCACCAGCAGAGATCAGGACAGTCTATTGGATGAGCAGTTCTTC.

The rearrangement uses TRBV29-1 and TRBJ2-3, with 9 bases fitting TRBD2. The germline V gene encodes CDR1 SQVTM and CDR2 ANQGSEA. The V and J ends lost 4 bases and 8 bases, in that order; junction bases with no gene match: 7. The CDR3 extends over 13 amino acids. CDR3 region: CSVASGKRGTQYF. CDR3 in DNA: TGCAGCGTTGCTAGCGGGAAGAGAGGTACGCAGTATTTT.

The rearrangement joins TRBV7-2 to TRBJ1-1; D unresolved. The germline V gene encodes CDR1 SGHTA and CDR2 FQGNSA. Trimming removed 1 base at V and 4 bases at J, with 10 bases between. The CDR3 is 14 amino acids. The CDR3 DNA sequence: TGTGCCAGCAGCTTAGTAGGGAGGAGCACTGAAGCTTTCTTT. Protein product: CASSLVGRSTEAFF.

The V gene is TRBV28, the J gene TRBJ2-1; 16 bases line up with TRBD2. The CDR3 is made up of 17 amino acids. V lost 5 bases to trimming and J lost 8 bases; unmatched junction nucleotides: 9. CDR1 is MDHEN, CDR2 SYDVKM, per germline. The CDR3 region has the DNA TGTGCCAGCAGTATTCCCCAGGGACTAGCGGGAGGGGATGAGCAGTTCTTC. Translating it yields CASSIPQGLAGGDEQFF. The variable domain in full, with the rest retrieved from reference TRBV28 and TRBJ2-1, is DVKVTQSSRYLVKRTGEKVFLECVQDMDHENMFWYRQDPGLGLRLIYFSYDVKMKEKGDIPEGYSVSREKKERFSLILESASTNQTSMYLCASSIPQGLAGGDEQFFGPGTRLTVL.

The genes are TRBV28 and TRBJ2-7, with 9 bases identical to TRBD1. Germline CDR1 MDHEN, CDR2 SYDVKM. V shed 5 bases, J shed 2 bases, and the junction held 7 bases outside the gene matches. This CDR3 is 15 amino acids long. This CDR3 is CASSTFGTGTYEQYF. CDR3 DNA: TGTGCCAGCAGTACCTTCGGGACAGGGACCTACGAGCAGTACTTC.

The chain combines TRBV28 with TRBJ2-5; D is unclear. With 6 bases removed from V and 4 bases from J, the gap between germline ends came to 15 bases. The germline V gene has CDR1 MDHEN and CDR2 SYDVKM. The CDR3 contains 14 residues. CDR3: CASRADVGRETQYF. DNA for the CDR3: TGTGCCAGCAGGGCCGATGTAGGTCGAGAGACCCAGTACTTC.

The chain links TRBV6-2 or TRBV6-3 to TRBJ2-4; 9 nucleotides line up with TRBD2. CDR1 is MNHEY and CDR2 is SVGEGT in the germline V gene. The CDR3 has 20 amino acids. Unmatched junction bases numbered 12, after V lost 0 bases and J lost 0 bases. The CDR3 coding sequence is TGTGCCAGCAGTTACTCCAGACGAACACTAGCGGGCCTAGCCAAAAACATTCAGTACTTC. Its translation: CASSYSRRTLAGLAKNIQYF.

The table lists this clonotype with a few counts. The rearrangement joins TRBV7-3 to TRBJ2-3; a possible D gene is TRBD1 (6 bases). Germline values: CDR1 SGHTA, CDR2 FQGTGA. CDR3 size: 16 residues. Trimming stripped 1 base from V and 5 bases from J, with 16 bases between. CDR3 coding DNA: TGTGCCAGCAGCTTAATGGGGGCACTAACGTTAGATACGCAGTATTTT. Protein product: CASSLMGALTLDTQYF.